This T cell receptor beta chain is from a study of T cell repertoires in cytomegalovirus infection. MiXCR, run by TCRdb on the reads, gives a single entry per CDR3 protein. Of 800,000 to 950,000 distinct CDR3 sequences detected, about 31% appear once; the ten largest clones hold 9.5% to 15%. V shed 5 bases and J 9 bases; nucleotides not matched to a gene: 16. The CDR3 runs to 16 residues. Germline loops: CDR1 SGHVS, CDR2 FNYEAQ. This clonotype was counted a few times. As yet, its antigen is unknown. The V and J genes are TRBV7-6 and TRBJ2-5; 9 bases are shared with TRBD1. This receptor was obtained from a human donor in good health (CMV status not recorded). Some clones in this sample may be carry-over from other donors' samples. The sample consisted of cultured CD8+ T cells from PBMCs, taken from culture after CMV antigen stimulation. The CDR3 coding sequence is TGTGCCAGCAGCCCTCCTGGACAGGGGCCCTTCCGTGCCCAGTACTTC. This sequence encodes CASSPPGQGPFRAQYF.